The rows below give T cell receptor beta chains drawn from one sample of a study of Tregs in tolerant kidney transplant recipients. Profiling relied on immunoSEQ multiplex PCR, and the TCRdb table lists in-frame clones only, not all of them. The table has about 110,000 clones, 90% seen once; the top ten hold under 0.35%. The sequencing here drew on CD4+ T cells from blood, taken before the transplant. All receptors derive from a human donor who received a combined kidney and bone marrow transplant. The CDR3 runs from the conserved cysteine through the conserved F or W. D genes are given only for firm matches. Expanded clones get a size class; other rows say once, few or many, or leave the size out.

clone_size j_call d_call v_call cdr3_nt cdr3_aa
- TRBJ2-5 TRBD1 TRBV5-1 TGCGCCAGCCGACGCCAGGGGGCTATCCAAGAGACCCAGTACTTC CASRRQGAIQETQYF
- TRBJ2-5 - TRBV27 TGTGCCAGCAGTCCCCCCCGGGGTCACCGGGAGACCCAGTACTTC CASSPPRGHRETQYF
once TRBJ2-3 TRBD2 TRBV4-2 TGTGCCAGCAGCCCCCGGGGGGTAGCGGGGATGACAGATACGCAGTATTTT CASSPRGVAGMTDTQYF
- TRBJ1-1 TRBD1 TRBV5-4 TGTGCCAGCAGCGTTGGGACAGGGGGAAACACTGAAGCTTTCTTT CASSVGTGGNTEAFF
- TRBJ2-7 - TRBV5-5 TGTGCCAGCAGCCGAGTAACCGGGGAGCAGTACTTC CASSRVTGEQYF
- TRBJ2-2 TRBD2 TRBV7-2 TGTGCCAGCAGCTTAGTTGCGGGAGTTGGCACCGGGGAGCTGTTTTTT CASSLVAGVGTGELFF
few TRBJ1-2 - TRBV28 TGTGCCAGCAGTTTTGGTGACAGATTGGGCTACACCTTC CASSFGDRLGYTF
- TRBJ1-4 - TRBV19 TGTGCCAGTAACGTGGCGCAGGGTGCAACTAATGAAAAACTGTTTTTT CASNVAQGATNEKLFF
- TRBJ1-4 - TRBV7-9 TGTGCCAGCAGCTTAGACGGTGAAAAACTGTTTTTT CASSLDGEKLFF
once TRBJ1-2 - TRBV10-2 TGCGCCAGCAGTGAGTTACAGCGGGACTATGGCTACACCTTC CASSELQRDYGYTF
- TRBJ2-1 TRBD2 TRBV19 TGTGCCAGTAGTGGGACTAGCGGGGTTGAGCAGTTCTTC CASSGTSGVEQFF
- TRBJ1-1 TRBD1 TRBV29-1 TGCAGCGGTGACCCAGGGGGCGCCACTGAAGCTTTCTTT CSGDPGGATEAFF
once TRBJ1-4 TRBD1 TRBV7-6 TGTGCCAGCAGCTTAGGATTGGGACAGAATGAAAAACTGTTTTTT CASSLGLGQNEKLFF
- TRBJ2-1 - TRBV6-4 TGTGCCAGCAGTGACTCGGGGGCTTTAGATGAGCAGTTCTTC CASSDSGALDEQFF
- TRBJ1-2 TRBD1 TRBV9 TGTGCCAGCAGCCCGAATCCGGGACAGAGATCTAACTATGGCTACACCTTC CASSPNPGQRSNYGYTF
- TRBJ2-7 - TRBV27 TGTGCCAGCAGTCGAAGACAGGGAAAACAGCGGGAGAATCACGAGCAGTACTTC CASSRRQGKQRENHEQYF
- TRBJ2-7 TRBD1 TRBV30 TGTGCCTGGAGTAAGGTAGGGACAGGGGCCTACGAGCAGTACTTC CAWSKVGTGAYEQYF
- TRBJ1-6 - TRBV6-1 TGTGCCAGCAGTGACAGGGTTTGGAATTCACCCCTCCACTTT CASSDRVWNSPLHF
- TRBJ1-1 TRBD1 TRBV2 TGTGCCAGCAGGGGACAGCCGAACACTGAAGCTTTCTTT CASRGQPNTEAFF
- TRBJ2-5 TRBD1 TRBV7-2 TGTGCCAGCAGACGGGACAGGGCGTACCAAGAGACCCAGTACTTC CASRRDRAYQETQYF
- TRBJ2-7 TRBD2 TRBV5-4 TGTGCCAGCAGCTTGGGGCCAACTAGCGGGGCGACCTACGAGCAGTACTTC CASSLGPTSGATYEQYF
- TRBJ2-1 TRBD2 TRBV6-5 TGTGCCAGCAGTTACTCAGGACTAGGGGTTAATGAGCAGTTCTTC CASSYSGLGVNEQFF
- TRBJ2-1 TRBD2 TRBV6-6 TGTGCCAGCAGGCGACTCACTAGCGGGGAGGACAATGAGCAGTTCTTC CASRRLTSGEDNEQFF
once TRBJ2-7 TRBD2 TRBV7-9 TGTGCCAGCAGCCGGACTAGCGGGGACCGTTCATACGAGCAGTACTTC CASSRTSGDRSYEQYF
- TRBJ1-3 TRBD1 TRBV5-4 TGTGCCAGCAGCGGACAGGGGAGCTCTGGAAACACCATATATTTT CASSGQGSSGNTIYF
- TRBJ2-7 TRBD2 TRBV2 TGTGCCAGCAGTGAATTAGCGGGAGGCGGGGAGCAGTACTTC CASSELAGGGEQYF
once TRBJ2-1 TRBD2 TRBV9 TGTGCCAGCAGCGTAGGGACTAGCGGGATAAATGAGCAGTTCTTC CASSVGTSGINEQFF
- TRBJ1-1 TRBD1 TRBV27 TGTGCCAGCAGTGTTAGACAGGGGTTGGGCACTGAAGCTTTCTTT CASSVRQGLGTEAFF
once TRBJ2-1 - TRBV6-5 TGTGCCAGCAGTTACTCAGGGAGCTCCTACAATGAGCAGTTCTTC CASSYSGSSYNEQFF
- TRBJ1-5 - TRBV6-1 TGTGCCAGCAGACCTTCGGGGGGGCGGGGGCCCCAGCATTTT CASRPSGGRGPQHF
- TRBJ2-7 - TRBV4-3 TGCGCCAGCAGCCAAGATTTTGCGGGGCGCGAGCAGTACTTC CASSQDFAGREQYF
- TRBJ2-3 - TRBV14 TGTGCCAGCAGCCAAGAGAGGCTTCAGATCACAGATACGCAGTATTTT CASSQERLQITDTQYF
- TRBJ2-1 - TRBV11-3 TGTGCCAGCAGCTCCGCCCGGTCCCGGGAGCAGTTCTTC CASSSARSREQFF
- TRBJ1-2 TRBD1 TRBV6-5 TGTGCCAGCAGAAGCCCGGGACAGGGTGGTGGCTACACCTTC CASRSPGQGGGYTF
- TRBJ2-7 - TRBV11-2 TGTGCCAGCAGCTTATCGCCAGGGGCCTACGAGCAGTACTTC CASSLSPGAYEQYF
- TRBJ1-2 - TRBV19 TGTGCCAGTAGTATAAATCGGGTTACCTATGGCTACACCTTC CASSINRVTYGYTF
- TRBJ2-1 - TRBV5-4 TGTGCCAGCAGCTTGGTTATACAGGGTCAAAATGAGCAGTTCTTC CASSLVIQGQNEQFF
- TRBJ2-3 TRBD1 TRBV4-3 TGCGCCAGCAGCCAAGATTGGGGACAGAGGGTAGATACGCAGTATTTT CASSQDWGQRVDTQYF
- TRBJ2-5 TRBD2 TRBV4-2 TGTGCCAGCAGCCCGCAGCGGGGGGGCCTGGAGACCCAGTACTTC CASSPQRGGLETQYF
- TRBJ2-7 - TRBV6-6 TGTGCCAGCACAGGGAAGGACAGTTCCTACGAGCAGTACTTC CASTGKDSSYEQYF
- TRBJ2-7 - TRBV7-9 TGTGCCAGCAGCCAGGGGATCTACGAGCAGTACTTC CASSQGIYEQYF
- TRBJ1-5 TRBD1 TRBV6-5 TGTGCCAGCAGCAGGACAGGGACGAACAATCAGCCCCAGCATTTT CASSRTGTNNQPQHF
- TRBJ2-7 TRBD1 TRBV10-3 TGTGCCATCAGTGGGGTGAACAGGGGGATGTACGAGCAGTACTTC CAISGVNRGMYEQYF
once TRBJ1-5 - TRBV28 TGTGCCAGCAGCACCTCAGGGACAATTTATAGCAATCAGCCCCAGCATTTT CASSTSGTIYSNQPQHF
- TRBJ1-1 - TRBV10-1 TGCGCCAGCAGTGAGTCGGCAGGCATTTCTGAAGCTTTCTTT CASSESAGISEAFF
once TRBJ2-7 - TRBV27 TGTGCCAGCAGTTTAGAGCGCGGGGCGGGCTACGAGCAGTACTTC CASSLERGAGYEQYF
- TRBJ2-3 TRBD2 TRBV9 TGTGCCAGCAGCCCCCTAGCGGGAGGGGGAGATACGCAGTATTTT CASSPLAGGGDTQYF
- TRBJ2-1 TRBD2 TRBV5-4 TGTGCCAGCAAAGGAGCGGGGGGTCCCTCCTACAATGAGCAGTTCTTC CASKGAGGPSYNEQFF
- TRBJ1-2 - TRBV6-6 TGTGCCAGCTCGGGCAGGGTTAACTATGGCTACACCTTC CASSGRVNYGYTF
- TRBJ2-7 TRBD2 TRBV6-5 TGTGCCGTTACCGGGACTAGCAGATCCTACGAGCAGTACTTC CAVTGTSRSYEQYF
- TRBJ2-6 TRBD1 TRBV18 TGTGCCAGCTCCCGACTGGGGACAGGGATCTCTGGGGCCAACGTCCTGACTTTC CASSRLGTGISGANVLTF
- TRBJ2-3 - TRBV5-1 TGCGCCAGCAGCTCCCGGACAGACAGCACAGATACGCAGTATTTT CASSSRTDSTDTQYF
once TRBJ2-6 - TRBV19 TGTGCCAGTAGTGGGTTGGCGGGAGGGGCCAACGTCCTGACTTTC CASSGLAGGANVLTF
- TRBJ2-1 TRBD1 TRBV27 TGTGCCAGCAGTCCGAGGACTCAGGGGGATGAGCAGTTCTTC CASSPRTQGDEQFF
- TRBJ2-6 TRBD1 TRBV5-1 TGCGCCAGCAGCTCTCCGGGACAGGGAAAAAGTAGGGCCAACGTCCTGACTTTC CASSSPGQGKSRANVLTF